The T cell receptor (beta chain) under discussion was sequenced for a study of tumor-infiltrating lymphocytes in primary liver carcinoma. About the study: Productive TCRbeta read counts per sample ran from roughly 3.7 to 6.8 million and were similar across tissue types. Findings and limits, study-wide: Relative to blood, tumors carried a significantly larger fraction of the repertoire in their top 250 clones (p = 0.039). Pairs of tumor regions overlapped more than tumor-adjacent and tumor-blood pairs did.

The roughly 17-31 mg bulk tissue piece was not sorted before simultaneous RNA and DNA extraction. The patients carried chronic HBV infection and had received no treatment. The V gene lost 5 bases and the J gene lost 7 bases, with 14 bases spanning the gap. The CDR3 contains 14 residues. Germline loops: CDR1 SGHTA, CDR2 FQGTGA. Using a constant-region primer together with ProtoScript II reverse transcriptase, TCR beta cDNA was made from around 0.55 ug of total RNA. Three nested multiplex PCR rounds, a slightly modified ARM-PCR method, built the TCR beta libraries. It was with TRBV1-TRBV30 forward primers and a C-beta reverse primer that the first two PCR rounds were run, at roughly 9 cycles each. TCRdb re-called the multiplex PCR reads with MiXCR, one entry per CDR3 protein. The sample contains approximately 60,000 distinct CDR3 sequences, 70% to 85% of which appear only once. This clonotype has a handful of counts. Its antigen is as yet unknown.

This sequence originates from a man aged 40-49 years with primary liver carcinoma and hepatitis B virus infection. The chain joins TRBV7-3 to TRBJ2-2, with D possibly TRBD1 on 6 matching bases. Material for sequencing was liver tumor tissue from sampling region 2. This sample's subset: tumor region T2, inferior pole. The CDR3 spells CASSTMRGSGELFF. The CDR3 nucleotides are TGTGCCAGCAGCACCATGAGGGGGAGCGGGGAGCTGTTTTTT. Using reference TRBV7-3 and TRBJ2-2 for the parts outside the CDR3, the full variable domain is GAGVSQTPSNKVTEKGKYVELRCDPISGHTALYWYRQSLGQGPEFLIYFQGTGAADDSGLPNDRFFAVRPEGSVSTLKIQRTERGDSAVYLCASSTMRGSGELFFGEGSRLTVL.